This T cell receptor beta chain was obtained from a study of cytomegalovirus exposure and HLA in healthy donors. V shed 1 base and J shed 4 bases, with 9 bases lying between them. The CDR3 extends over 14 amino acids. TCRdb's table, derived via immunoSEQ multiplex PCR, lists solely in-frame clones and lacks some. The repertoire holds about 160,000 clones, with approximately 96% as singletons. The TCR sequence derives from a woman aged 18-35 years in good health and CMV-seronegative. The chain employs TRBV5-3 and TRBJ1-3, with D unclear. TRBV5-3 is an open reading frame, and its role is uncertain. Source material: PBMCs. For the CDR3, the DNA is TGTGCCAGAAGCTTGTCGGGTGAGGGAAACACCATATATTTT. It codes for CARSLSGEGNTIYF.